This T cell receptor (beta chain) was recovered during a study of cytomegalovirus exposure and HLA in healthy donors (dated by TCRdb to about 2017). In the study overall: In an earlier analysis of some 610 of the donors, 250 to 350 Gb of sequence data and 100 million or so unique TCR beta sequences from 150 million to 200 million T cells were reported. About 310 gigabases of sequencing data and approximately 93 million unique TCR sequences were included in an early release covering roughly 600 HLA-typed donors. Of the approximately 400 genotyped donors, around 81% fell in the genetic ancestry cluster associated with self-reported Caucasian donors. The study aimed to test whether signatures of past pathogen exposure could be identified by cataloging public T cell receptors. Using immunosequencing, the study profiled T cell repertoires from 550 to 750 subjects and related those repertoires to cytomegalovirus serostatus. In addition to the first cohort of 650 to 750 subjects, a separate validation cohort of approximately 130 different subjects was used. High-throughput TCR immunosequencing, statistical association of individual TCRs with disease status, and machine learning were combined to predict cytomegalovirus infection status. In a later analysis, previously published TCR beta repertoires from hundreds of donors were re-analyzed and high-resolution HLA genotyping was added so that TCR occurrence patterns could be studied. Rather than drawing on any new phenotypic data, the later analysis identified candidate immune exposures from TCR beta sequences and the way those sequences occurred across donors. In an earlier analysis of roughly 600 of the donors, high-throughput TCR beta sequencing was used to judge whether each TCR beta V gene segment behaved as functional or pseudogenic. Donor age, sex, ethnicity and CMV serostatus were collected together with the repertoire data. A later genetic analysis used genome-wide SNP genotypes for about three fifths of the 666 donors, treating that subset as a discovery cohort. Every repertoire in the discovery cohort had been generated on one and the same sequencing platform. HLA typing included class I and class II loci at four-digit resolution. The number of donors typed differed by locus, with roughly 620-640 for A, B, C, DRB1 and DQB1, more than 500 for DQA1, some 570 for DPA1, and over 400 for DPB1. Because of strong linkage in the cohort, 4 to 6 DR-DQ haplotypes were treated as single units for association and clustering. On average, around 240,000 unique TCR beta nucleotide sequences were sequenced per donor among some 430 genotyped donors of the cohort, with 15% to 20% of those sequences being non-productive.

This clone was seen once. The antigen it binds to is not known. Base qualities are not recorded, but no much larger clone differs from it by a single base. The cohort consisted of approximately 690 healthy bone marrow donors. At the time of sampling, all cohort members were nominally healthy, though unrecorded immune exposures were likely present. The donor was CMV seronegative and was included in the group of a few hundred seronegative cohort members. A peripheral blood sample was provided by each donor, and peripheral blood mononuclear cells were used for TCR beta sequencing. Genomic DNA extraction from the blood cell samples was performed with the Qiagen DNeasy Blood Extraction Kit. The germline V end is reduced by 7 bases and the J end by 5 bases; junction bases left unmatched: 13. CDR1 and CDR2 were assigned from the germline V gene as LGHNT and FRNRAP. The CDR3 measures 16 amino acids from cysteine to phenylalanine. Kept here is only the CDR3 DNA, which spans 48 bases and is read in frame from base 1.

The paper's findings and limits, for the study overall: In a later analysis, several top co-occurrence clusters were reported to appear linked to parvovirus B19, influenza, CMV and Epstein-Barr virus. Most TCR sequences were observed very rarely across donors, whereas some public TCRs were present in many individuals. For the cohort, immune exposure information was limited to CMV serostatus. Because HLA typing was missing for some donors at each locus, association tests included only the typed subset. When HLA alleles, especially DR and DQ, strongly co-occurred, TCR associations were difficult to assign to individual alleles. Because counts were too low, under 20 rarely observed V segments, including chromosome 9 orphons, were left out of the earlier analysis of about 620 of the donors. At a false discovery rate of 0.05, a later analysis linked 15,000 to 20,000 TCR beta sequences to specific HLA alleles. A later analysis found that TCR association rates varied across HLA loci, with DRB1 alleles showing the most associated TCRs and HLA-C alleles the fewest. A later genetic analysis reported fewer N-insertions in productive TCRs among donors in an Asian-associated ancestry cluster than the 666-donor mean. The cohort was sequenced for TCR beta chains only, and without alpha or paired-chain data the features that could be detected were limited. In vitro tests confirmed that three of the cytomegalovirus-associated TCR beta chains recognize cytomegalovirus antigens. In the study, approximately 150 TCR beta chains were listed as associated with cytomegalovirus. A cluster of highly shared sequence variants was judged likely to represent a technical artifact of the sequencing pipeline. According to the authors, the approach could potentially be generalized to other disease states and immunological phenotypes. Correlated functional status among segregating V segments might be attributable to linkage disequilibrium, but an unknown experimental factor could not be ruled out. In both the original and validation cohorts, the classifier was reported to diagnose cytomegalovirus status with high specificity and sensitivity. In an earlier analysis of about 540 of the donors, most TCR beta V segments were observed in productive rearrangements about 90% or about 30% of the time, broadly matching IMGT annotations. The 87-base-pair reads could not distinguish some IMGT-functional V segments, including TRBV6-2 and TRBV6-3, so those segments were excluded. In a later analysis, most CMV-associated TCR beta chains were found to appear HLA-restricted, with HLA associations seemingly driven largely by CMV exposure. In a later analysis, HLA-associated TCR beta chains were found to be more clonally expanded and to have lower generation probabilities than equally common non-associated chains. V-gene and J-gene trimming of TCR beta chains was associated with a missense DCLRE1C variant in a later genetic analysis, and the association was replicated in an independent cohort. A further reported finding was that TCR beta sequences accurately predicted the HLA-A and HLA-B alleles for most subjects in the first cohort. Presence/absence analyses assumed roughly uniform sequencing depth across donors, an assumption that may not hold.

Libraries came from the immunoSEQ multiplex PCR assay. The multiplex PCR relied on a mix of 60 forward primers for TCR Vbeta segments and 13 reverse primers for TCR Jbeta segments. The CDR3 region of rearranged TCR beta genes was amplified from genomic DNA by a multiplex PCR assay. On the Illumina HiSeq System, the amplified TCR beta libraries were sequenced as 87-base-pair reads. As for the original processing: Across the roughly 670 repertoires, a later analysis counted 78 million or so unique TCR beta chains, around 10 million of which were shared by at least two donors. To remove PCR and sequencing errors, raw reads were error-corrected and collapsed into unique sequences using a nearest-neighbor algorithm that merged closely related sequences. Alignment of CDR3 sequences to IMGT reference sequences was used to assign V, D and J gene segments. For a sequence to be retained, at least a six-nucleotide match to both a V gene segment and a J gene segment was required. Rearrangements were classified as productive when the CDR3 lacked stop codons and remained in frame with V and J, and all other rearrangements were classified as non-productive. CDR3 was defined by IMGT convention, running from the second conserved V-encoded cysteine to the conserved J-encoded phenylalanine. In an earlier analysis of just under 600 of the donors, sequences lacking an unambiguous match to a single V gene segment were excluded. In an earlier analysis of 587 of the donors, a V segment was called functional when productive rearrangements were above 56.7%, and segregating when the standard deviation between donors exceeded 5%. A statistical classification framework was developed to diagnose cytomegalovirus status using the catalog of TCR beta chain sequences. A later analysis assigned V and J genes by comparing TCR nucleotide sequences with IMGT/GENE-DB human TR gene sequences. Using the TCRdist pipeline, a later analysis assigned CDR3 sequences along with most-parsimonious VDJ recombination scenarios. In a later analysis, each TCR beta chain was defined by its CDR3 amino acid sequence together with its V-gene family, and reads without a unique V-gene family were excluded. A later analysis removed several hundred highly shared, low-generation-probability nucleotide sequences to deal with suspected cross-contamination and a sequencing artifact. In a later analysis, a clonal expansion index for each public chain was calculated from normalized within-repertoire ranks of inferred template counts. A later analysis computed generation probabilities with a VDJ recombination model fitted to out-of-frame rearrangements, and checked the results against IGoR. A later analysis scored TCR-TCR, TCR-HLA and TCR-CMV co-occurrence with hypergeometric tests, applying a repertoire-size bias correction to TCR pairs. In a later analysis, false discovery rates were estimated by permuting HLA or CMV assignments 20 times. In a later analysis, co-occurring TCRs were grouped with DBSCAN, and TCRdist sequence similarity was added when clustering was performed within HLA-allele-positive subsets. Co-occurrence clustering excluded repertoires with fewer than 30,000 or more than 120,000 public chains, plus five with anomalous nucleotide sharing. TCRdb mirrors the immuneACCESS table, restricted to in-frame sequences. Some clones are absent from its copies; in checked studies, under half trace to an unresolved V gene, and the reason for the others is unknown. V, J and clone size are taken as reported in that table, and D and trimming were inferred from the DNA itself. Present in this sample are 280,000 or so clones, roughly 90% of which were seen just once. The ten top clones hold approximately 2.2% of the sample.

The chain links TRBV12-5 with TRBJ2-5; TRBD2 aligns with 10 central bases. Sequencing was done on a sample of PBMCs. This clonotype was obtained from a woman aged 18-29 years in good health and CMV-seronegative. The DNA reads as follows: TGTGCTAGTGCCGGCGGGCGAGCGGGGGGGGTGGAGACCCAGTACTTC. Its translation reads: CASAGGRAGGVETQYF.